Detailed here is one T cell receptor (beta chain). The antigen remains unidentified. Sequencing used immunoSEQ multiplex PCR; TCRdb keeps in-frame clones, though not all of them. The top ten clones hold less than 20% of a sample with around 91,000 clones, about 88% of them seen once. These data are taken from a study of T cell responses to AZD1222 COVID-19 vaccine. The length of the CDR3 is 15 residues. CDR1 is SGHTA, CDR2 FQGTGA, per germline. J lost 4 bases, V lost 5 bases, and 9 bases had no gene match. General study findings and limits: Only five or six people who got AZD1222 tested seropositive at baseline. Donors in the cohort were predominantly white British and more often female, and clonal diversity was possibly underestimated.

The clonotype comes from an adult in good health. The sequencing here drew on peripheral blood, taken on day 0 of AZD1222 vaccination. The chain is built from TRBV7-3 and TRBJ1-2; 8 positions match TRBD1. The DNA for the CDR3 is TGTGCCAGCAGCCAAGGACAGGGTGGCGGCTATGGCTACACCTTC. Translating it yields CASSQGQGGGYGYTF.